Listed below are T cell receptor beta chains from one sample, sequenced in a study of T cells after somatic rescue of genetic block. Measured with immunoSEQ multiplex PCR; TCRdb has only the in-frame clones, and not every one. The data show roughly 65,000 clones, about 90% seen once. Sequencing was done on a sample of peripheral blood mononuclear cells (PBMCs). These receptors were collected from a man between 35 and 55 years old. The CDR3 runs from the conserved cysteine through the conserved F or W. A D gene is named only where the DNA matches it firmly. Clone size appears in some rows only: once, few, many, or a class for an expanded clone.

D gene: .; J gene: TRBJ2-3; clone size: .; V gene: TRBV19; CDR3 protein: CASSIGGGFPDTQYF; CDR3 DNA: TGTGCCAGTAGTATAGGTGGGGGGTTTCCAGATACGCAGTATTTT
D gene: TRBD2; J gene: TRBJ2-7; clone size: .; V gene: TRBV28; CDR3 protein: CASSLAGGQYEQYF; CDR3 DNA: TGTGCCAGCAGTTTGGCGGGAGGGCAGTACGAGCAGTACTTC
D gene: .; J gene: TRBJ1-1; clone size: .; V gene: TRBV15; CDR3 protein: CATSSAQTNTEAFF; CDR3 DNA: TGTGCCACCAGCTCGGCGCAGACGAACACTGAAGCTTTCTTT
D gene: TRBD2; J gene: TRBJ2-3; clone size: .; V gene: TRBV11-2; CDR3 protein: CASSTSGGTDTQYF; CDR3 DNA: TGTGCCAGCAGCACGAGCGGGGGCACAGATACGCAGTATTTT
D gene: .; J gene: TRBJ2-6; clone size: .; V gene: TRBV5-5; CDR3 protein: CASSFKIAAGANVLTF; CDR3 DNA: TGTGCCAGCAGCTTTAAAATTGCGGCTGGGGCCAACGTCCTGACTTTC
D gene: .; J gene: TRBJ2-5; clone size: .; V gene: TRBV5-8; CDR3 protein: CASSFTKETQYF; CDR3 DNA: TGTGCCAGCAGCTTCACAAAAGAGACCCAGTACTTC
D gene: TRBD1; J gene: TRBJ1-5; clone size: .; V gene: TRBV18; CDR3 protein: CASSQGTDQPQHF; CDR3 DNA: TGTGCCAGCTCACAAGGGACAGATCAGCCCCAGCATTTT
D gene: .; J gene: TRBJ2-3; clone size: .; V gene: TRBV6-1; CDR3 protein: CASGGTFADTQYF; CDR3 DNA: TGTGCCAGCGGGGGGACCTTCGCAGATACGCAGTATTTT
D gene: TRBD1; J gene: TRBJ1-1; clone size: .; V gene: TRBV28; CDR3 protein: CASSLRGGAVAFF; CDR3 DNA: TGTGCCAGCAGTTTACGAGGGGGCGCGGTGGCTTTCTTT
D gene: TRBD1; J gene: TRBJ2-6; clone size: .; V gene: TRBV30; CDR3 protein: CAWRTGPVGGANVLTF; CDR3 DNA: TGTGCCTGGAGGACAGGGCCGGTGGGTGGGGCCAACGTCCTGACTTTC
D gene: .; J gene: TRBJ2-6; clone size: .; V gene: TRBV19; CDR3 protein: CASSIIPTTTGANVLTF; CDR3 DNA: TGTGCCAGTAGTATCATCCCCACAACCACCGGGGCCAACGTCCTGACTTTC
D gene: .; J gene: TRBJ2-7; clone size: .; V gene: TRBV7-8; CDR3 protein: CASSNGQGPFEQYF; CDR3 DNA: TGTGCCAGCAGCAACGGACAAGGCCCCTTCGAGCAGTACTTC
D gene: .; J gene: TRBJ2-5; clone size: .; V gene: TRBV21-1; CDR3 protein: CASTHGGETQYF; CDR3 DNA: TGTGCCAGCACCCACGGGGGGGAGACCCAGTACTTC
D gene: TRBD2; J gene: TRBJ2-2; clone size: .; V gene: TRBV12-5; CDR3 protein: CASGQGTSTSWNTGELFF; CDR3 DNA: TGTGCTAGTGGGCAAGGGACTAGCACAAGTTGGAACACCGGGGAGCTGTTTTTT
D gene: .; J gene: TRBJ1-1; clone size: .; V gene: TRBV7-2; CDR3 protein: CASSFGAMNTEAFF; CDR3 DNA: TGTGCCAGCAGCTTTGGGGCAATGAACACTGAAGCTTTCTTT
D gene: .; J gene: TRBJ2-1; clone size: .; V gene: TRBV4-3; CDR3 protein: CASSQDGGSYNEQFF; CDR3 DNA: TGCGCCAGCAGCCAAGACGGGGGCAGTTACAATGAGCAGTTCTTC
D gene: TRBD1; J gene: TRBJ1-6; clone size: once; V gene: TRBV19; CDR3 protein: CASSIQGANSPLHF; CDR3 DNA: TGTGCCAGTAGTATACAGGGGGCGAATTCACCCCTCCACTTT
D gene: .; J gene: TRBJ2-3; clone size: once; V gene: TRBV5-1; CDR3 protein: CASSTGSTDTQYF; CDR3 DNA: TGCGCCAGCAGTACAGGGAGCACAGATACGCAGTATTTT
D gene: .; J gene: TRBJ1-1; clone size: .; V gene: TRBV7-8; CDR3 protein: CASSLGMNTEAFF; CDR3 DNA: TGTGCCAGCAGCTTAGGCATGAACACTGAAGCTTTCTTT
D gene: .; J gene: TRBJ2-2; clone size: once; V gene: TRBV4-2; CDR3 protein: CASSLQPSNTGELFF; CDR3 DNA: TGTGCCAGCAGCCTCCAGCCCTCGAACACCGGGGAGCTGTTTTTT
D gene: TRBD2; J gene: TRBJ2-5; clone size: once; V gene: TRBV6-9; CDR3 protein: CASSYLAGDLQETQYF; CDR3 DNA: TGTGCCAGCAGTTATCTAGCGGGAGATCTCCAAGAGACCCAGTACTTC
D gene: .; J gene: TRBJ2-3; clone size: .; V gene: TRBV4-3; CDR3 protein: CASSQDLSRAFSTDTQYF; CDR3 DNA: TGCGCCAGCAGCCAAGATCTGTCCCGGGCGTTTAGCACAGATACGCAGTATTTT
D gene: .; J gene: TRBJ2-5; clone size: .; V gene: TRBV29-1; CDR3 protein: CSVDAAREAADQETQYF; CDR3 DNA: TGCAGCGTTGATGCGGCCCGCGAGGCAGCAGATCAGGAGACCCAGTACTTC
D gene: .; J gene: TRBJ2-6; clone size: .; V gene: TRBV19; CDR3 protein: CASSLQGGLVGANVLTF; CDR3 DNA: TGTGCCAGTAGTCTACAGGGCGGCTTGGTAGGGGCCAACGTCCTGACTTTC
D gene: TRBD2; J gene: TRBJ2-5; clone size: .; V gene: TRBV7-2; CDR3 protein: CASSSPSGSSGRVETQYF; CDR3 DNA: TGTGCCAGCAGCTCCCCTAGCGGGAGTAGCGGGCGAGTGGAGACCCAGTACTTC
D gene: .; J gene: TRBJ2-7; clone size: once; V gene: TRBV5-1; CDR3 protein: CASSLTGEYYEQYF; CDR3 DNA: TGCGCCAGCAGCTTGACAGGCGAATACTACGAGCAGTACTTC
D gene: .; J gene: TRBJ2-5; clone size: .; V gene: TRBV5-1; CDR3 protein: CASSLPEETQYF; CDR3 DNA: TGCGCCAGCAGCTTGCCTGAAGAGACCCAGTACTTC
D gene: TRBD2; J gene: TRBJ2-7; clone size: .; V gene: TRBV18; CDR3 protein: CASSRSGGDPPYEQYF; CDR3 DNA: TGTGCCAGCTCTCGCAGCGGGGGAGACCCTCCCTACGAGCAGTACTTC
D gene: TRBD1; J gene: TRBJ1-2; clone size: .; V gene: TRBV5-6; CDR3 protein: CATTGGAYNGYTF; CDR3 DNA: TGTGCCACGACAGGGGGAGCTTACAATGGCTACACCTTC
D gene: .; J gene: TRBJ1-5; clone size: .; V gene: TRBV6-1; CDR3 protein: CASNFGGLGNQPQHF; CDR3 DNA: TGTGCCAGCAACTTTGGGGGTTTGGGCAATCAGCCCCAGCATTTT
D gene: .; J gene: TRBJ2-2; clone size: .; V gene: TRBV27; CDR3 protein: CASSSRVDTGELFF; CDR3 DNA: TGTGCCAGCAGTTCCAGGGTGGACACCGGGGAGCTGTTTTTT
D gene: .; J gene: TRBJ1-2; clone size: .; V gene: TRBV20-1; CDR3 protein: CSARDPVGYTF; CDR3 DNA: TGCAGTGCTAGAGATCCGGTGGGCTACACCTTC
D gene: .; J gene: TRBJ1-1; clone size: .; V gene: TRBV6-5; CDR3 protein: CASSYSTRSEAFF; CDR3 DNA: TGTGCCAGCAGTTACTCGACACGTTCCGAAGCTTTCTTT
D gene: TRBD1; J gene: TRBJ2-5; clone size: .; V gene: TRBV28; CDR3 protein: CASSRETGADIQQETQYF; CDR3 DNA: TGTGCCAGCAGTCGAGAGACAGGGGCGGACATACAACAAGAGACCCAGTACTTC
D gene: TRBD2; J gene: TRBJ2-7; clone size: .; V gene: TRBV4-2; CDR3 protein: CASSQDQRGDPYEQYF; CDR3 DNA: TGTGCCAGCAGCCAAGACCAGCGGGGGGACCCCTACGAGCAGTACTTC
D gene: TRBD2; J gene: TRBJ2-1; clone size: .; V gene: TRBV5-1; CDR3 protein: CASSPGTSGRANEQFF; CDR3 DNA: TGCGCCAGCAGCCCGGGGACTAGCGGGAGGGCCAATGAGCAGTTCTTC
D gene: .; J gene: TRBJ2-5; clone size: once; V gene: TRBV12-5; CDR3 protein: CASGEPGVETQYF; CDR3 DNA: TGTGCTAGTGGTGAGCCCGGTGTAGAGACCCAGTACTTC
D gene: TRBD2; J gene: TRBJ2-1; clone size: .; V gene: TRBV4-1; CDR3 protein: CASSQDPGRDDEQFF; CDR3 DNA: TGCGCCAGCAGCCAAGATCCGGGGAGGGATGATGAGCAGTTCTTC
D gene: TRBD1; J gene: TRBJ1-5; clone size: .; V gene: TRBV6-1; CDR3 protein: CASVATGVSNQPQHF; CDR3 DNA: TGTGCCAGCGTCGCGACAGGGGTTAGCAATCAGCCCCAGCATTTT
D gene: .; J gene: TRBJ2-7; clone size: .; V gene: TRBV2; CDR3 protein: CARGGSALTSSYEQYF; CDR3 DNA: TGTGCCAGAGGGGGTAGCGCCTTAACCAGCTCCTACGAGCAGTACTTC
D gene: .; J gene: TRBJ1-6; clone size: .; V gene: TRBV21-1; CDR3 protein: CASSPFRCHSPLHF; CDR3 DNA: TGTGCCAGCAGCCCGTTCAGGTGTCATTCACCCCTCCACTTT
D gene: .; J gene: TRBJ1-2; clone size: .; V gene: TRBV9; CDR3 protein: CASSGDGGGYTF; CDR3 DNA: TGTGCCAGCAGCGGGGACGGTGGAGGCTACACCTTC
D gene: TRBD2; J gene: TRBJ2-7; clone size: few; V gene: TRBV28; CDR3 protein: CASSLRGRAYEQYF; CDR3 DNA: TGTGCCAGCAGTTTACGCGGGAGGGCCTACGAGCAGTACTTC
D gene: .; J gene: TRBJ2-3; clone size: .; V gene: TRBV19; CDR3 protein: CASSIAGSDFQFSTDTQYF; CDR3 DNA: TGTGCCAGTAGTATAGCTGGCTCAGACTTTCAATTCTCCACAGATACGCAGTATTTT
D gene: .; J gene: TRBJ2-4; clone size: .; V gene: TRBV5-1; CDR3 protein: CASSHGDKNIQYF; CDR3 DNA: TGCGCCAGCAGTCACGGGGACAAAAACATTCAGTACTTC
D gene: .; J gene: TRBJ2-3; clone size: .; V gene: TRBV5-1; CDR3 protein: CASRKDTSTDTQYF; CDR3 DNA: TGCGCCAGCAGGAAGGACACCAGCACAGATACGCAGTATTTT
D gene: TRBD2; J gene: TRBJ2-3; clone size: .; V gene: TRBV4-1; CDR3 protein: CASSQGGASGSIGDTQYF; CDR3 DNA: TGCGCCAGCAGCCAAGGTGGGGCTAGCGGGAGTATAGGAGATACGCAGTATTTT
D gene: .; J gene: TRBJ2-3; clone size: .; V gene: TRBV6-1; CDR3 protein: CASSEDERGSTDTQYF; CDR3 DNA: TGTGCCAGCAGTGAAGATGAGAGGGGAAGCACAGATACGCAGTATTTT
D gene: TRBD1; J gene: TRBJ1-2; clone size: once; V gene: TRBV5-1; CDR3 protein: CASSRSPDRGVSGYTF; CDR3 DNA: TGCGCCAGCAGCCGAAGCCCGGACAGGGGGGTTTCTGGCTACACCTTC
D gene: TRBD1; J gene: TRBJ2-7; clone size: .; V gene: TRBV18; CDR3 protein: CASSPRQGWMYF; CDR3 DNA: TGTGCCAGCTCACCGAGACAGGGCTGGATGTATTTC
D gene: .; J gene: TRBJ2-1; clone size: .; V gene: TRBV6-1; CDR3 protein: CATSQGGNYNEQFF; CDR3 DNA: TGTGCCACCTCCCAGGGGGGCAACTACAATGAGCAGTTCTTC
D gene: TRBD1; J gene: TRBJ2-7; clone size: .; V gene: TRBV5-1; CDR3 protein: CASSLATGRTYEQYF; CDR3 DNA: TGCGCCAGCAGCTTGGCGACAGGGCGTACCTACGAGCAGTACTTC
D gene: .; J gene: TRBJ2-1; clone size: .; V gene: TRBV5-1; CDR3 protein: CASSVSGTYNEQFF; CDR3 DNA: TGCGCCAGCAGTGTCAGTGGCACCTACAATGAGCAGTTCTTC
D gene: .; J gene: TRBJ2-3; clone size: .; V gene: TRBV9; CDR3 protein: CASSENPPLVGAPTDTQYF; CDR3 DNA: TGTGCCAGCAGCGAGAACCCCCCCCTTGTGGGGGCCCCGACAGATACGCAGTATTTT
D gene: .; J gene: TRBJ2-5; clone size: .; V gene: TRBV6-6; CDR3 protein: CASNPSITGKETQYF; CDR3 DNA: TGTGCCAGCAATCCTTCGATAACAGGGAAAGAGACCCAGTACTTC
D gene: TRBD2; J gene: TRBJ2-5; clone size: .; V gene: TRBV19; CDR3 protein: CATSPGGGSETQYF; CDR3 DNA: TGTGCCACCTCACCCGGGGGGGGGTCAGAGACCCAGTACTTC
D gene: .; J gene: TRBJ1-4; clone size: .; V gene: TRBV18; CDR3 protein: CASSPGWAENEKLFF; CDR3 DNA: TGTGCCAGCTCACCAGGTTGGGCGGAAAATGAAAAACTGTTTTTT
D gene: .; J gene: TRBJ1-5; clone size: .; V gene: TRBV9; CDR3 protein: CASSVGPEGQPQHF; CDR3 DNA: TGTGCCAGCAGCGTAGGGCCAGAGGGCCAGCCCCAGCATTTT
D gene: .; J gene: TRBJ2-7; clone size: .; V gene: TRBV5-4; CDR3 protein: CASSLEGRSSYEQYF; CDR3 DNA: TGTGCCAGCAGCTTGGAGGGCAGGTCGTCTTACGAGCAGTACTTC
D gene: .; J gene: TRBJ2-1; clone size: .; V gene: TRBV6-5; CDR3 protein: CASSYSGRGGKQFF; CDR3 DNA: TGTGCCAGCAGTTACTCCGGAAGAGGGGGAAAGCAGTTCTTC